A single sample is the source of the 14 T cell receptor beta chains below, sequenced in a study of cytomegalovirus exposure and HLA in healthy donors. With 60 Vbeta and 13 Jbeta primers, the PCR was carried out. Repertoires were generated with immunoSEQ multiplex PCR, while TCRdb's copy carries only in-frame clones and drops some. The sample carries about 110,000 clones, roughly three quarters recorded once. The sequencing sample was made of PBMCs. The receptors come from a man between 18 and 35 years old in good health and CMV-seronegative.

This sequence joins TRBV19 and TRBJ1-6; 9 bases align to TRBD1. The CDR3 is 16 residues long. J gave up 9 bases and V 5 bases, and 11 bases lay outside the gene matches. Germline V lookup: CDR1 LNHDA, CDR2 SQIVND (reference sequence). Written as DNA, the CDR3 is TGTGCCAGTAGTGGGGGAACAGGGGGCTCTGCTTCACCCCTCCACTTT. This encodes CASSGGTGGSASPLHF.

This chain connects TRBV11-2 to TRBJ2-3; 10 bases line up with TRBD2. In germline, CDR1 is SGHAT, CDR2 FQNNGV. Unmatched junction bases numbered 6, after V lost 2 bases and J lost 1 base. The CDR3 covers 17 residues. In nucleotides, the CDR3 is TGTGCCAGCAGCTTAAGGACTAGCGGCCAAGGCACAGATACGCAGTATTTT. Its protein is CASSLRTSGQGTDTQYF.

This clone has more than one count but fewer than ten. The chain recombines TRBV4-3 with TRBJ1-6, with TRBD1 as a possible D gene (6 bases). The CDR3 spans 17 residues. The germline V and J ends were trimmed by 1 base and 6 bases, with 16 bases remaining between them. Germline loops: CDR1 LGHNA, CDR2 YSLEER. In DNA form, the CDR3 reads TGCGCCAGCAGCCAAGTGGGGAAGGGGGTGGTTAATTCACCCCTCCACTTT. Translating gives CASSQVGKGVVNSPLHF.

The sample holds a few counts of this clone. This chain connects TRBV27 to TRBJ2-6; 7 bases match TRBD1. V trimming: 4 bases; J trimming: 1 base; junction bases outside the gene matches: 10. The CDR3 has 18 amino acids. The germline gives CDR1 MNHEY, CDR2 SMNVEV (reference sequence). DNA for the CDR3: TGTGCCAGCAGTTCCCCGTCAGGGGGTTTTTCTGGGGCCAACGTCCTGACTTTC. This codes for CASSSPSGGFSGANVLTF.

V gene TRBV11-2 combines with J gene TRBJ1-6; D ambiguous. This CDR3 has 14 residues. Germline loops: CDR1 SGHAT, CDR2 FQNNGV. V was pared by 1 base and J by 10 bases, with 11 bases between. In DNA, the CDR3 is TGTGCCAGCAGCTTAGTCGAGGGTAAATCACCCCTCCACTTT. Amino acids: CASSLVEGKSPLHF.

CDR3 loop: CASSQEQGVPGEQYF. CDR3 sequence (DNA): TGCGCCAGCAGCCAAGAACAGGGGGTACCGGGCGAGCAGTACTTC. The genes are TRBV4-3 and TRBJ2-7, with TRBD1 matching over 8 bases. V dropped 0 bases and J dropped 6; count of bases not matched to a gene: 7. The CDR3 is 15 amino acids. Germline lookup yields CDR1 LGHNA and CDR2 YSLEER.

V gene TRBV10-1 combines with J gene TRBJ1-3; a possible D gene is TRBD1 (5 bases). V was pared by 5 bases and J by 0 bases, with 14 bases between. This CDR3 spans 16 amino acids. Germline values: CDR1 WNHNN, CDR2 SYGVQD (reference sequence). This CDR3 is CASSPGRVGSGNTIYF. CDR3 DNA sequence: TGCGCCAGCAGTCCCGGCAGGGTAGGCTCTGGAAACACCATATATTTT.

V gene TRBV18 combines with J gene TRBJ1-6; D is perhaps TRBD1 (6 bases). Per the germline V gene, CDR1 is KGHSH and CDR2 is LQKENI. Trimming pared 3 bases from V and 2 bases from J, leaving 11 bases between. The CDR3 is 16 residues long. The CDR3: CASSPDRLAYNSPLHF. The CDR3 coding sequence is TGTGCCAGCTCACCGGACAGACTTGCCTATAATTCACCCCTCCACTTT.

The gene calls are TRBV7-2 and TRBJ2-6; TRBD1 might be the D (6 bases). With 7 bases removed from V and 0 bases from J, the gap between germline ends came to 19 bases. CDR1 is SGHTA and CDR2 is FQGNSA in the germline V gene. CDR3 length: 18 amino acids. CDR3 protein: CASTRLLRGISGANVLTF. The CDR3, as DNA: TGTGCCAGCACCCGTCTTTTGAGGGGGATCTCTGGGGCCAACGTCCTGACTTTC. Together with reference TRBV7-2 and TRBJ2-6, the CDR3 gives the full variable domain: GAGVSQSPSNKVTEKGKDVELRCDPISGHTALYWYRQSLGQGLEFLIYFQGNSAPDKSGLPSDRFSAERTGGSVSTLTIQRTQQEDSAVYLCASTRLLRGISGANVLTFGAGSRLTVL.

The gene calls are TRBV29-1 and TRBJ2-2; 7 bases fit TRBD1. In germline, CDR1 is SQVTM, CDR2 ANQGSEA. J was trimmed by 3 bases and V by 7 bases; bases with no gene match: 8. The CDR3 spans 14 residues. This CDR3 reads CSGMEGGYTGELFF. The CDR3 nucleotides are TGCAGCGGCATGGAAGGGGGCTACACCGGGGAGCTGTTTTTT.

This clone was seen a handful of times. For the CDR3, the DNA is TGCAGCGTCGATACAGGAAACACTGAAGCTTTCTTT. Encoded protein: CSVDTGNTEAFF. The chain is built from TRBV29-1 and TRBJ1-1, with D possibly matching TRBD1 (5 bases). This CDR3 has 12 residues. CDR1 and CDR2 (germline): SQVTM, ANQGSEA. V shed 6 bases and J shed 2 bases, with 10 bases lying between them.

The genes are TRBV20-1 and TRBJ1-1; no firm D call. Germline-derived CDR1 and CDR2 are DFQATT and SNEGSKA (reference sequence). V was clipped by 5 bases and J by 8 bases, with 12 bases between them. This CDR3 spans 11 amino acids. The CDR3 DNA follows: TGCAGTGCTCCCACGACGGGGGAAGCTTTCTTT. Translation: CSAPTTGEAFF.

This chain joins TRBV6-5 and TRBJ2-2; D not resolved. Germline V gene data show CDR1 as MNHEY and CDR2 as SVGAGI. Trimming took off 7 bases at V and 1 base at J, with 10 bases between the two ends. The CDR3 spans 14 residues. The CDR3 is CASTGGGNTGELFF. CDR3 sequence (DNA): TGTGCCAGCACCGGTGGCGGGAACACCGGGGAGCTGTTTTTT.

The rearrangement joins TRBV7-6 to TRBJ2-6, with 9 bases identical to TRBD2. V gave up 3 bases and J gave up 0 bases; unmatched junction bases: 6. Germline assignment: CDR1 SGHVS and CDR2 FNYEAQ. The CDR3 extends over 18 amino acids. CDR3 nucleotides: TGTGCCAGCAGCTTGCTCGGACTAGCGAACTCTGGGGCCAACGTCCTGACTTTC. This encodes CASSLLGLANSGANVLTF. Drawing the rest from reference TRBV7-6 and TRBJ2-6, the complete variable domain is GAGVSQSPRYKVTKRGQDVALRCDPISGHVSLYWYRQALGQGPEFLTYFNYEAQQDKSGLPNDRFSAERPEGSISTLTIQRTEQRDSAMYRCASSLLGLANSGANVLTFGAGSRLTVL.